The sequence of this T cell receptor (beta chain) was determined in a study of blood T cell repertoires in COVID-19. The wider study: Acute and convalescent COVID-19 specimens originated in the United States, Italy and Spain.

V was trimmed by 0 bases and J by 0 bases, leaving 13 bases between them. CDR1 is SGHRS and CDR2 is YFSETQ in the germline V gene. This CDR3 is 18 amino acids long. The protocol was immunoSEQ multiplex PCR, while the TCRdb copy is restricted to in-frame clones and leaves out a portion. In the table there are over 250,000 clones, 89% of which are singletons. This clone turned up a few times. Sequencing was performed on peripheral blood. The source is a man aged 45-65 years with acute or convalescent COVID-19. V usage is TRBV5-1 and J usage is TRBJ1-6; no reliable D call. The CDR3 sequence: CASSLGNRFSSYNSPLHF. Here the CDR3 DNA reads TGCGCCAGCAGCTTGGGGAACAGATTCAGCTCCTATAATTCACCCCTCCACTTT.